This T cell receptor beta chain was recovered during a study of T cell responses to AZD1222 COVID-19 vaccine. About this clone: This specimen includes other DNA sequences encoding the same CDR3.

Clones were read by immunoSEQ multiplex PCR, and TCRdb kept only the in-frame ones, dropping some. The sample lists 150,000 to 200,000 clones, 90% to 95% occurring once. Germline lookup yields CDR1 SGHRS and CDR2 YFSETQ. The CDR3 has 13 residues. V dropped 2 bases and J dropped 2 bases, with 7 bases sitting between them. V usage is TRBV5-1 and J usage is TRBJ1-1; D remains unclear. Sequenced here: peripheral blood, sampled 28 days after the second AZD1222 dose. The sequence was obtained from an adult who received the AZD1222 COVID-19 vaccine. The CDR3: CASSLGSNTEAFF. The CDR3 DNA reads TGCGCCAGCAGCTTAGGATCCAACACTGAAGCTTTCTTT.